Each of the 27 T cell receptor beta chains below was sequenced from the same sample in a study of beta chain features in type 1 diabetes. Of the isolated RNA, all was reverse transcribed, and so the sequenced material was expressed TCRB transcripts. Here immunoSEQ multiplex PCR was the method, and the copy in TCRdb shows in-frame clones only, minus some. The sample consists of about 370,000 clones, around a tenth of them appearing once. Study results and limitations: TCRB CDR3 length was moderately but significantly reduced in all four CD4+ subsets of Type 1 diabetes patients.

Their antigen targets remain unknown. Sequenced sample: central memory CD4+ T cells from blood. The receptors were gathered from a man aged 30-40 years with type 1 diabetes.

This chain joins TRBV7-9 and TRBJ1-5, with a weak D call TRBD1 (5 bases). The CDR3 loop spans 15 amino acids. The germline V gene has CDR1 SEHNR and CDR2 FQNEAQ (reference sequence). V lost 5 bases, J lost 8 bases, and 19 bases lay in between. The CDR3 loop is CASSPSGTGMKPQHF. The CDR3, as DNA: TGTGCCAGCAGCCCATCGGGGACCGGTATGAAGCCCCAGCATTTT.

V usage is TRBV5-1 and J usage is TRBJ1-4; D not resolved. The CDR3 runs to 15 residues. V lost 0 bases and J lost 7, with 13 bases in between. CDR1 is SGHRS and CDR2 is YFSETQ in the germline V gene. CDR3 coding DNA: TGCGCCAGCAGCTTGGCGGGAGGTGAAGGTGAAAAACTGTTTTTT. Protein sequence: CASSLAGGEGEKLFF.

In its sample, this clone was seen a few times. This rearrangement joins TRBV6-6 to TRBJ2-2, with 8 positions matching TRBD2. The V and J ends lost 2 bases and 4 bases, in that order; junction bases with no gene match: 3. The V gene's germline CDR1 is MNHNY and CDR2 SVGAGI (reference sequence). The CDR3 length is 15 residues. CDR3 protein: CASSYVSGSTGELFF. CDR3 coding DNA: TGTGCCAGCAGTTACGTCAGCGGGAGCACCGGGGAGCTGTTTTTT.

This chain joins TRBV5-8 and TRBJ1-5, with D tentatively TRBD1 (6 bases). This CDR3 has 14 residues. Trimming stripped 0 bases from V and 4 bases from J, with 8 bases between. Germline CDR1 SGHTS, CDR2 YDEGEE. For the CDR3, the DNA is TGTGCCAGCAGCTTGGGGGACACGAATCAGCCCCAGCATTTT. It encodes CASSLGDTNQPQHF.

The table lists this clone with a few counts. The chain uses TRBV28 and TRBJ2-3; D perhaps matches TRBD1 (5 bases). CDR1 is MDHEN, CDR2 SYDVKM, per germline. The CDR3 sequence is 14 residues long. V lost 6 bases, J lost 0 bases, and 10 bases lay in between. The CDR3: CASRHRQSTDTQYF. The CDR3 nucleotides are TGTGCCAGCAGACATCGACAGAGCACAGATACGCAGTATTTT.

This clone was counted a few times. The CDR3 protein is CASSFGQGPTYEQYF. DNA for the CDR3: TGTGCCAGCAGTTTCGGACAGGGACCCACCTACGAGCAGTACTTC. The V call is TRBV28, the J call TRBJ2-7; 8 positions match TRBD1. J was trimmed by 2 bases and V by 3 bases; bases with no gene match: 6. Germline V gives CDR1 MDHEN, CDR2 SYDVKM. There are 15 residues in the CDR3.

This chain uses TRBV5-1 with TRBJ1-4; unclear D gene. Trimming took off 6 bases at V and 6 bases at J, with 12 bases between the two ends. The CDR3 has 13 residues. Germline CDR1 reads SGHRS; CDR2 reads YFSETQ. The CDR3 spells CASNKGGDEKLFF. CDR3 bases: TGCGCCAGCAACAAGGGAGGAGATGAAAAACTGTTTTTT.

This clone was counted only a few times. CDR3 bases: TGTGCCAGCAGTTACGAATCGGGACAGGGGCTCGCTGAGCAGTTCTTC. Encoded protein: CASSYESGQGLAEQFF. This chain uses TRBV6-6 with TRBJ2-1; 10 nucleotides align to TRBD1. The junction had 10 bases not matched to a gene; V was cut back by 2 bases and J by 9 bases. Germline lookup yields CDR1 MNHNY and CDR2 SVGAGI (reference sequence). This CDR3 is 16 amino acids long.

This clone was recorded a few times. The rearrangement uses TRBV6-1 and TRBJ2-7; D gene uncertain. V lost 1 base to trimming and J lost 0 bases, with 10 bases between them. The CDR3 extends over 15 amino acids. Per germline, CDR1 MNHNS and CDR2 SASEGT. The CDR3 sequence: CASSEEVKFSYEQYF. DNA for the CDR3: TGTGCCAGCAGTGAAGAAGTTAAATTCTCCTACGAGCAGTACTTC.

The chain joins TRBV7-9 to TRBJ1-4; maybe TRBD1 (5 bases). This CDR3 contains 16 residues. Trimming cost V 5 bases and J 4 bases, with 17 bases left between them. Per germline, CDR1 SEHNR and CDR2 FQNEAQ (reference sequence). CDR3 protein: CASSPPGRGGNEKLFF. In DNA, the CDR3 is TGTGCCAGCAGCCCGCCGGGGAGGGGCGGTAATGAAAAACTGTTTTTT.

This clone was recorded a few times. The genes are TRBV5-4 and TRBJ1-1, with D perhaps matching TRBD1 (5 bases). Trimming took off 5 bases at V and 0 bases at J, with 11 bases between the two ends. This CDR3 comprises 14 residues. Germline V gene lookup returns CDR1 SGHNT and CDR2 YYREEE (reference sequence). The CDR3 DNA follows: TGTGCCAGCAGACTGGACACCCTGAACACTGAAGCTTTCTTT. It is translated as CASRLDTLNTEAFF. Supplemented by reference TRBV5-4 and TRBJ1-1, the full variable domain reads ETGVTQSPTHLIKTRGQQVTLRCSSQSGHNTVSWYQQALGQGPQFIFQYYREEENGRGNFPPRFSGLQFPNYSSELNVNALELDDSALYLCASRLDTLNTEAFFGQGTRLTVV.

The genes are TRBV7-6 and TRBJ2-5; the D gene is possibly TRBD2 (7 bases). This CDR3 is 15 amino acids long. Germline loops: CDR1 SGHVS, CDR2 FNYEAQ. The V end lost 2 bases, the J end lost 2 bases, and 12 bases lay between the germline ends. CDR3 nucleotides: TGTGCCAGCAGCTTAAGAAGGGGGGGACAAGAGACCCAGTACTTC. It translates to CASSLRRGGQETQYF. Full variable domain (remainder filled in from reference TRBV7-6 and TRBJ2-5): GAGVSQSPRYKVTKRGQDVALRCDPISGHVSLYWYRQALGQGPEFLTYFNYEAQQDKSGLPNDRFSAERPEGSISTLTIQRTEQRDSAMYRCASSLRRGGQETQYFGPGTRLLVL.

This clone was counted between two and nine times. This chain joins TRBV2 and TRBJ2-7; tentative D call: TRBD1 (5 bases). The CDR3 consists of 11 residues. The V end was cut by 9 bases, the J end by 4 bases, with 10 bases between. Germline values: CDR1 SNHLY, CDR2 FYNNEI. Here the CDR3 reads CASMRQYEQYF. DNA of the CDR3: TGTGCCAGTATGAGACAGTACGAGCAGTACTTC. Full variable domain (remainder filled in from reference TRBV2 and TRBJ2-7): EPEVTQTPSHQVTQMGQEVILRCVPISNHLYFYWYRQILGQKVEFLVSFYNNEISEKSEIFDDQFSVERPDGSNFTLKIRSTKLEDSAMYFCASMRQYEQYFGPGTRLTVT.

This clone showed up just a few times. The V call is TRBV6-1, the J call TRBJ2-5; D may be TRBD1 (5 bases). Trimming stripped 1 base from V and 5 bases from J, with 14 bases between. The length of the CDR3 is 15 residues. Germline values: CDR1 MNHNS, CDR2 SASEGT. For the CDR3, the DNA is TGTGCCAGCAGTGAAGGGGGCGGCCTGACGGAGACCCAGTACTTC. This gives the protein CASSEGGGLTETQYF.

This clone was seen a handful of times. The chain is built from TRBV5-4 and TRBJ2-3; the match to TRBD2 covers 11 bases. Trimming removed 4 bases from V and 0 bases from J; junction bases left unmatched: 10. In germline, CDR1 is SGHNT, CDR2 YYREEE (reference sequence). The CDR3 runs to 18 residues. The CDR3 loop reads CASSAPGLAATSTDTQYF. The DNA for the CDR3 is TGTGCCAGCAGCGCTCCGGGACTAGCGGCCACTAGCACAGATACGCAGTATTTT.

This sequence joins TRBV25-1 and TRBJ1-1; D is uncertain. The ends were cut back, 6 bases at V and 2 bases at J, with 13 bases in the middle. From germline, CDR1 is MGHDK and CDR2 SYGVNS. The CDR3 contains 14 residues. CDR3 DNA sequence: TGTGCCAGCAGACCTTACTCCATAAACACTGAAGCTTTCTTT. Translated: CASRPYSINTEAFF.

The chain has TRBV29-1 and TRBJ2-3; D is unclear. Per germline, CDR1 SQVTM and CDR2 ANQGSEA. V lost 1 base, J lost 4 bases, and 6 bases lay in between. CDR3 length: 12 residues. CDR3 amino acids: CSVEVSADTQYF. CDR3 DNA: TGCAGCGTTGAAGTCTCCGCAGATACGCAGTATTTT.

The J gene is TRBJ2-7, the V gene TRBV11-2, with a tentative D call TRBD1 (5 bases). The CDR3 length is 15 residues. V gave up 5 bases and J gave up 2 bases, with 16 bases separating them. CDR1 and CDR2 (germline): SGHAT, FQNNGV. This CDR3 reads CASSLGIGATYEQYF. DNA for the CDR3: TGTGCCAGCAGCCTGGGAATTGGGGCAACCTACGAGCAGTACTTC.

This sequence joins TRBV11-2 and TRBJ2-3; D is uncertain. V dropped 5 bases and J dropped 4 bases, with 7 bases sitting between them. The CDR3 contains 12 residues. Germline V CDR1 and CDR2: SGHAT, FQNNGV. Here the CDR3 reads CASSRSSDTQYF. CDR3 in DNA: TGTGCCAGCAGCCGGTCCTCAGATACGCAGTATTTT.

This clone has at least ten counts. The chain joins TRBV4-2 to TRBJ2-5; 7 bases are a match to TRBD2. Trimming at V came to 5 bases and at J to 5 bases, leaving 2 bases not matched to a gene. Germline values: CDR1 LGHNA, CDR2 YNFKEQ. This CDR3 spans 12 amino acids. DNA for the CDR3: TGTGCCAGCAGCGGGAGGGAGGAGACCCAGTACTTC. Translation: CASSGREETQYF.

In this sample, this clone turned up a few times. CDR3 bases: TGTGCCAGCAGCTTAGCTAGCGGGGGAAACAAAGAGACCCAGTACTTC. Its translation: CASSLASGGNKETQYF. The chain combines TRBV7-2 with TRBJ2-5, with 9 bases identical to TRBD2. In germline, CDR1 is SGHTA, CDR2 FQGNSA. J gave up 3 bases and V 0 bases, and 5 bases lay outside the gene matches. This CDR3 is 16 amino acids long.

This clone appeared a few times. The chain uses TRBV29-1 and TRBJ2-1; 10 bases map to TRBD1. Per the germline V gene, CDR1 is SQVTM and CDR2 is ANQGSEA. The CDR3 consists of 14 residues. J was trimmed by 8 bases and V by 6 bases; bases with no gene match: 10. Here the CDR3 reads CSVRRTGGSDEQFF. CDR3 sequence (DNA): TGCAGCGTGAGGAGGACAGGGGGAAGCGATGAGCAGTTCTTC.

In its sample, this clone was seen many times. The same CDR3 can be traced to other DNA sequences in this sample. The genes are TRBV18 and TRBJ1-5, with no clear D. This CDR3 is 13 amino acids long. Germline V gives CDR1 KGHSH, CDR2 LQKENI. V lost 0 bases, J lost 1 base, and 1 base lay in between. The chain's CDR3 is CASSPPSNQPQHF. DNA for the CDR3: TGTGCCAGCTCACCACCGAGCAATCAGCCCCAGCATTTT.

This clone was recorded at least ten times. The same CDR3 also results from other DNA sequences found in this sample. This rearrangement joins TRBV7-2 to TRBJ2-2; a weak D match, TRBD1 (5 bases). This CDR3 comprises 15 residues. The V gene's germline CDR1 is SGHTA and CDR2 FQGNSA. Trimming shortened V by 0 bases and J by 1 base, and 6 bases separated the two germline ends. The CDR3: CASSLAGLNTGELFF. CDR3 bases: TGTGCCAGCAGCTTAGCGGGGCTGAACACCGGGGAGCTGTTTTTT.

The chain employs TRBV2 and TRBJ2-5; possible D gene TRBD2, 6 bases. The germline CDR1 and CDR2 sequences are SNHLY and FYNNEI. The CDR3 is 14 amino acids. Trimming cost V 1 base and J 4 bases, with 10 bases left between them. The CDR3 reads CASSEDGRGETQYF. The CDR3, as DNA: TGTGCCAGCAGTGAAGACGGGCGGGGAGAGACCCAGTACTTC.

Many counts were recorded for this clone. The chain uses TRBV18 and TRBJ2-5, with TRBD2 as a possible D gene (6 bases). CDR1 KGHSH and CDR2 LQKENI come from the germline V gene. Trimming removed 2 bases at V and 5 bases at J, with 12 bases between. This CDR3 region has 14 residues. The CDR3 DNA reads as TGTGCCAGCTCACCAAACCAGGCGGGGGAGACCCAGTACTTC. Its protein is CASSPNQAGETQYF.

This clone has only a few counts. V and J are TRBV19 and TRBJ1-2; D gene uncertain. The CDR3 covers 13 residues. The V gene's germline CDR1 is LNHDA and CDR2 SQIVND (reference sequence). Trimming left V 7 bases short and J 6 bases short, with 15 bases between. CDR3 region: CASKSTFGDGYTF. CDR3 nucleotides: TGTGCCAGTAAATCGACCTTCGGGGATGGCTACACCTTC.